Sequencing of this TCR beta chain was carried out in a study of CXCR3-negative and CXCR3-positive naive CD8 T cells. The authors gated naive CD8+ T cells as CD45RO-CCR7+CD27+CD95-. UMI-labeled 5' RACE yielded the TRB cDNA libraries. After re-calling the 5' RACE reads, TCRdb lists one entry per CDR3 protein, DNA absent. Its table records about 53,000 distinct CDR3 sequences. From germline, CDR1 is SEHNR and CDR2 FQNEAQ (reference sequence). The CDR3 totals 13 residues. As regards this clonotype: Its specificity is unknown.

Study-wide results and limits: With surface CD5 comparable between naive subsets, TCR strength was estimated using properties derived from the TRB CDR3. Similar TRBV-TRBJ usage was seen in naive cells (both CXCR3-negative and CXCR3-positive), but memory cells differed. The TRB CDR3s that CXCR3-positive naive cells carried were more hydrophobic than those of CXCR3-negative naive cells.

Sequenced sample: naive CXCR3- CD8+ T cells from blood. Subset noted: CD45RO-CCR7+CD27+CD95- naive CD8+ T cells lacking CXCR3 (TNR3-). The receptor comes from a human donor in good health. Some clones in this sample may be carry-over from other donors' samples. The rearrangement links TRBV7-9 to TRBJ1-2. The CDR3 region is CASRVGSNYGYTF. Complete variable domain (other parts from reference TRBV7-9 and TRBJ1-2): DTGVSQNPRHKITKRGQNVTFRCDPISEHNRLYWYRQTLGQGPEFLTYFQNEAQLEKSRLLSDRFSAERPKGSFSTLEIQRTEQGDSAMYLCASRVGSNYGYTFGSGTRLTVV.